These 3 T cell receptor beta chains were sequenced from one sample in a study of tumor and adjacent non-tumor tissue in lung cancer. The template was RNA from unsorted bulk tissue. The library came from three nested PCR rounds adapted from ARM-PCR protocols. TCRdb passed the multiplex PCR reads through MiXCR, listing each CDR3 protein once. The repertoire includes around 86,000 distinct CDR3 sequences, 55% to 80% of them detected once, and 8% to 10% sits in the top ten. The sequenced material came from lung tumor tissue. The origin of the receptors is a woman aged 40 to 50 with non-small cell lung cancer.

This clonotype was observed once. The V gene is TRBV4-1, the J gene TRBJ1-6, with TRBD1 identical over 10 bases. Germline V CDR1 and CDR2: MGHRA, YSYEKL. The CDR3 is 16 amino acids. Trimming removed 2 bases from V and 9 bases from J; junction bases left unmatched: 7. CDR3 protein: CASSQPRQGAGSPLHF. CDR3 nucleotide sequence: TGCGCCAGCAGCCAACCCAGACAGGGGGCAGGTTCACCCCTCCACTTT.

Notes on this clonotype: A much larger clone differs by one base, so this may be a read error. The gene calls are TRBV6-5 and TRBJ1-5; the match to TRBD1 covers 7 bases. The CDR3 sequence is 18 residues long. V shed 6 bases and J 4 bases; nucleotides not matched to a gene: 18. CDR1 MNHEY and CDR2 SVGAGI come from the germline V gene. This CDR3 is CASSPTGVMSRKNQPQHF. The CDR3 coding sequence is TGTGCCAGCAGCCCTACAGGGGTCATGAGTAGGAAGAATCAGCCCCAGCATTTT.

V is TRBV4-2 and J is TRBJ2-7; TRBD2 agrees at 7 bases. Germline V gene sequence: CDR1 LGHNA, CDR2 YNFKEQ. This CDR3 is 15 amino acids long. V lost 3 bases and J lost 4; bases outside the gene matches: 9. The CDR3 loop reads CASSHDRGGGYEQYF. CDR3 nucleotides: TGTGCCAGCAGCCACGATCGGGGCGGGGGTTACGAGCAGTACTTC.